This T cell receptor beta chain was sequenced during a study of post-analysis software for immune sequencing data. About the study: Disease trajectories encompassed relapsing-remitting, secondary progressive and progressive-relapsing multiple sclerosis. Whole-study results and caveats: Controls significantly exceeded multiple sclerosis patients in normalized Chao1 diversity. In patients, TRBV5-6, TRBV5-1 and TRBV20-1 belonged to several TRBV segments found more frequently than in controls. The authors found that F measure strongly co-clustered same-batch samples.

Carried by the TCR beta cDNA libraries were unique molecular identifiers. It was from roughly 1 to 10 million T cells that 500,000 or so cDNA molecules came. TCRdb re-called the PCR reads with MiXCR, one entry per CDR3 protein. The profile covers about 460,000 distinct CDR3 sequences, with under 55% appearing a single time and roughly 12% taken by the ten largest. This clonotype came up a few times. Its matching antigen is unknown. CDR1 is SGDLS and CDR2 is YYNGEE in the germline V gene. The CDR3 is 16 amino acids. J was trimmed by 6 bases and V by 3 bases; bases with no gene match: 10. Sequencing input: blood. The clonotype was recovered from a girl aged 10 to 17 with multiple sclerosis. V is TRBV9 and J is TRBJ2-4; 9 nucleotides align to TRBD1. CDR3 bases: TGTGCCAGCAGCGGGGACCGGGACAGGGCCCCAAACATTCAGTACTTC. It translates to CASSGDRDRAPNIQYF.